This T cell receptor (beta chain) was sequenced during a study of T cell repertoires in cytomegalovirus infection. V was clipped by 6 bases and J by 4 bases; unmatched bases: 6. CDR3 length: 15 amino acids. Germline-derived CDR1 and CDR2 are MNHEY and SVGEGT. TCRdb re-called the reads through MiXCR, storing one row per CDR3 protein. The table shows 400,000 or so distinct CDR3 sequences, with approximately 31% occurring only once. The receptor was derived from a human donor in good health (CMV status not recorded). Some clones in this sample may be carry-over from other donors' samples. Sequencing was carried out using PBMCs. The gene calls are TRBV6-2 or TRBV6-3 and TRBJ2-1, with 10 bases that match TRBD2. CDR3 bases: TGTGCCAGCAGCCGTAGCGGGGGGAAATACAATGAGCAGTTCTTC. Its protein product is CASSRSGGKYNEQFF.